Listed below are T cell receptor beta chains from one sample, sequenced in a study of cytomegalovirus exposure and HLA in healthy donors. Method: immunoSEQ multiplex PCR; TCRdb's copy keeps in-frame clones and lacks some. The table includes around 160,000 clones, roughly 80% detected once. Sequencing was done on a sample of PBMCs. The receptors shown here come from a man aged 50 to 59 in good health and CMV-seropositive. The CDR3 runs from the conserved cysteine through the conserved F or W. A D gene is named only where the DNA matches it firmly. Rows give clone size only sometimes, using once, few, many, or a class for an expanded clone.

cdr3_nt: TGTGCCAGCAGCTTAGACTCTAGCGGGGGCAATGAGCAGTTCTTC; cdr3_aa: CASSLDSSGGNEQFF; v_call: TRBV13; clone_size: -; j_call: TRBJ2-1; d_call: TRBD2; cdr3_length: 15
cdr3_nt: TGTGCCAGCAGCGCGGGAGCGGGAGGTCTCAGTCCCCAAAACATTCAGTACTTC; cdr3_aa: CASSAGAGGLSPQNIQYF; v_call: TRBV7-6; clone_size: -; j_call: TRBJ2-4; d_call: TRBD2; cdr3_length: 18
cdr3_nt: TGTGCCAGCAGTTTAACCCGACAGGGGTTCGGCTACACCTTC; cdr3_aa: CASSLTRQGFGYTF; v_call: TRBV27; clone_size: few; j_call: TRBJ1-2; d_call: TRBD1; cdr3_length: 14
cdr3_nt: TGTGCCAGCAGTCCCACAGGGGGAGGAACTAACTATGGCTACACCTTC; cdr3_aa: CASSPTGGGTNYGYTF; v_call: TRBV27; clone_size: -; j_call: TRBJ1-2; d_call: TRBD1; cdr3_length: 16
cdr3_nt: TGTGCCAGTAGTATAATCCCGGGAGGGGGACAGTTCTTC; cdr3_aa: CASSIIPGGGQFF; v_call: TRBV19; clone_size: once; j_call: TRBJ2-1; d_call: TRBD2; cdr3_length: 13
cdr3_nt: TGTGCCAGCAGCTTGTCAGGGGGCTACCCTTTAAACTATGGCTACACCTTC; cdr3_aa: CASSLSGGYPLNYGYTF; v_call: TRBV5-5; clone_size: -; j_call: TRBJ1-2; d_call: TRBD1; cdr3_length: 17
cdr3_nt: TGTGCCAGCAGTGCCCGTCCCTACGAGCAGTACTTC; cdr3_aa: CASSARPYEQYF; v_call: TRBV6-1; clone_size: once; j_call: TRBJ2-7; d_call: -; cdr3_length: 12
cdr3_nt: TGTTCCAGCAGCCCCCTATTAGCGGGACACTCCTACGAGCAGTACTTC; cdr3_aa: CSSSPLLAGHSYEQYF; v_call: TRBV7-9; clone_size: -; j_call: TRBJ2-7; d_call: TRBD2; cdr3_length: 16
cdr3_nt: TGTGCCAGCAGCTTTGAGTGGCGGGGGGGGGAGACCCAGTACTTC; cdr3_aa: CASSFEWRGGETQYF; v_call: TRBV11-2; clone_size: -; j_call: TRBJ2-5; d_call: TRBD2; cdr3_length: 15
cdr3_nt: TGTGCCAGCAGACCGAGGAGCGGGGGGGCCTCCGGGGAGCTGTTTTTT; cdr3_aa: CASRPRSGGASGELFF; v_call: TRBV11-2; clone_size: -; j_call: TRBJ2-2; d_call: TRBD2; cdr3_length: 16
cdr3_nt: TGTGCCAGCAGCTTAGACAGCTCTGGAAACACCATATATTTT; cdr3_aa: CASSLDSSGNTIYF; v_call: TRBV7-9; clone_size: -; j_call: TRBJ1-3; d_call: -; cdr3_length: 14
cdr3_nt: TGTGCCAGCAGTATCAGAGGGCCAAACACTGAAGCTTTCTTT; cdr3_aa: CASSIRGPNTEAFF; v_call: TRBV5-5; clone_size: -; j_call: TRBJ1-1; d_call: -; cdr3_length: 14
cdr3_nt: TGCGCCAGCAGCTTGTACAGGGACTCCTACGAGCAGTACTTC; cdr3_aa: CASSLYRDSYEQYF; v_call: TRBV5-1; clone_size: -; j_call: TRBJ2-7; d_call: -; cdr3_length: 14
cdr3_nt: TGTGCCAGCAGCGTAGGACCGACAGGAACCCAGAATGAGCAGTTCTTC; cdr3_aa: CASSVGPTGTQNEQFF; v_call: TRBV9; clone_size: once; j_call: TRBJ2-1; d_call: -; cdr3_length: 16
cdr3_nt: TGTGCCTGGAGTACACAGGGGCATCAGCCCCAGCATTTT; cdr3_aa: CAWSTQGHQPQHF; v_call: TRBV30; clone_size: -; j_call: TRBJ1-5; d_call: TRBD1; cdr3_length: 13
cdr3_nt: TGTGCCAGCAGCATCGGAGGAGGGGAGCTGTTTTTT; cdr3_aa: CASSIGGGELFF; v_call: TRBV7-3; clone_size: -; j_call: TRBJ2-2; d_call: -; cdr3_length: 12
cdr3_nt: TGTGCCAGCAGACCCACCGGGGGTTCCCTGAACACTGAAGCTTTCTTT; cdr3_aa: CASRPTGGSLNTEAFF; v_call: TRBV6-6; clone_size: -; j_call: TRBJ1-1; d_call: -; cdr3_length: 16
cdr3_nt: TGTGCCAGCAGTCCGGGACTAGCGGGAACTAGAGAGACCCAGTACTTC; cdr3_aa: CASSPGLAGTRETQYF; v_call: TRBV5-4; clone_size: -; j_call: TRBJ2-5; d_call: TRBD2; cdr3_length: 16
cdr3_nt: TGTGCTAGCAGCTTAGATTCAGGGTTCGAGCAGTTCTTC; cdr3_aa: CASSLDSGFEQFF; v_call: TRBV7-7; clone_size: -; j_call: TRBJ2-1; d_call: -; cdr3_length: 13
cdr3_nt: TGTGCCAGCAGCAAGACCCAATCTGGGGGGTACGAGCAGTACTTC; cdr3_aa: CASSKTQSGGYEQYF; v_call: TRBV6-6; clone_size: -; j_call: TRBJ2-7; d_call: -; cdr3_length: 15
cdr3_nt: TGTGCCAGCAGCGCCCCATTTGACAGGTCGGAGGACACTGAAGCTTTCTTT; cdr3_aa: CASSAPFDRSEDTEAFF; v_call: TRBV9; clone_size: -; j_call: TRBJ1-1; d_call: -; cdr3_length: 17
cdr3_nt: TGCAGCGTTGAAGTTACAGGGGGCGCCGGCTACACCTTC; cdr3_aa: CSVEVTGGAGYTF; v_call: TRBV29-1; clone_size: once; j_call: TRBJ1-2; d_call: TRBD1; cdr3_length: 13
cdr3_nt: TGTGCCAGCAGCTTAGGGGACTTACAGACCCAGTACTTC; cdr3_aa: CASSLGDLQTQYF; v_call: TRBV7-9; clone_size: -; j_call: TRBJ2-5; d_call: -; cdr3_length: 13
cdr3_nt: TGTGCCAGCAGTTTGAGGGGGAACTATGGCTACACCTTC; cdr3_aa: CASSLRGNYGYTF; v_call: TRBV28; clone_size: -; j_call: TRBJ1-2; d_call: -; cdr3_length: 13
cdr3_nt: TGTGCTAGCAGCTTAGTAGCGGGAGGTACCGGGGAGCTGTTTTTT; cdr3_aa: CASSLVAGGTGELFF; v_call: TRBV7-7; clone_size: -; j_call: TRBJ2-2; d_call: TRBD2; cdr3_length: 15
cdr3_nt: TGTGCCAGTACCACTAGCGCCAGCTCCTACGAGCAGTACTTC; cdr3_aa: CASTTSASSYEQYF; v_call: TRBV19; clone_size: -; j_call: TRBJ2-7; d_call: TRBD2; cdr3_length: 14
cdr3_nt: TGTGCTAGCAGCCTGGCCGACAGACCCTACGAGCAGTACTTC; cdr3_aa: CASSLADRPYEQYF; v_call: TRBV7-7; clone_size: -; j_call: TRBJ2-7; d_call: -; cdr3_length: 14
cdr3_nt: TGTGCCACCAGCAAGGGACAGCCTAGCAATCAGCCCCAGCATTTT; cdr3_aa: CATSKGQPSNQPQHF; v_call: TRBV15; clone_size: -; j_call: TRBJ1-5; d_call: TRBD1; cdr3_length: 15
cdr3_nt: TGTGCCAGCAGGGCGGGACTAGCGGGGATGGAGACCCAGTACTTC; cdr3_aa: CASRAGLAGMETQYF; v_call: TRBV6-5; clone_size: few; j_call: TRBJ2-5; d_call: TRBD2; cdr3_length: 15
cdr3_nt: TGTGCCAGCAGTTTGGGTAGCGGGATCAGTTTTGAGCAGTTCTTC; cdr3_aa: CASSLGSGISFEQFF; v_call: TRBV13; clone_size: -; j_call: TRBJ2-1; d_call: TRBD2; cdr3_length: 15
cdr3_nt: TGTGCCATCAGTTTCAGCGGGAAGGAGGGAGAGACCCAGTACTTC; cdr3_aa: CAISFSGKEGETQYF; v_call: TRBV10-3; clone_size: -; j_call: TRBJ2-5; d_call: TRBD2; cdr3_length: 15
cdr3_nt: TGTGCCTGGGGGCGGGACTTATCCTCCTACGAGCAGTACTTC; cdr3_aa: CAWGRDLSSYEQYF; v_call: TRBV30; clone_size: -; j_call: TRBJ2-7; d_call: -; cdr3_length: 14
cdr3_nt: TGTGCCAGTAGTATAACAGGGGGCAACACCGGGGAGCTGTTTTTT; cdr3_aa: CASSITGGNTGELFF; v_call: TRBV19; clone_size: once; j_call: TRBJ2-2; d_call: TRBD1; cdr3_length: 15
cdr3_nt: TGTGCCAGCAGCGTAGACAGGAGCTCCTACGAGCAGTACTTC; cdr3_aa: CASSVDRSSYEQYF; v_call: TRBV9; clone_size: -; j_call: TRBJ2-7; d_call: -; cdr3_length: 14
cdr3_nt: TGTGCCAGCAGTACCTCGTGGGACAGGGGGCGATCCTTCGAGCAGTACTTC; cdr3_aa: CASSTSWDRGRSFEQYF; v_call: TRBV28; clone_size: -; j_call: TRBJ2-7; d_call: TRBD1; cdr3_length: 17
cdr3_nt: TGTGCCAGCAGTGAGACAGGGGGCACCGGACAAGAGACCCAGTACTTC; cdr3_aa: CASSETGGTGQETQYF; v_call: TRBV6-4; clone_size: few; j_call: TRBJ2-5; d_call: TRBD1; cdr3_length: 16
cdr3_nt: TGTGCCAGCCGACAGGGATCCTACAATGAGCAGTTCTTC; cdr3_aa: CASRQGSYNEQFF; v_call: TRBV25-1; clone_size: -; j_call: TRBJ2-1; d_call: TRBD1; cdr3_length: 13